This T cell receptor (beta chain) was observed in a study of blood T cell repertoires in COVID-19. Recruitment covered about 25 US areas and drew participants whose ages spanned roughly 18 to 100 years. Profiling relied on immunoSEQ multiplex PCR, and the TCRdb table lists in-frame clones only, not all of them. The repertoire holds 250,000 to 300,000 clones, approximately 90% seen once, with 2.3% in the top ten. Trimming removed 0 bases from V and 6 bases from J, with 14 bases in between. Germline lookup yields CDR1 LGHNA and CDR2 YNFKEQ. CDR3 length equals 16 residues. The material sequenced was PBMCs or T cells enriched from blood (not recorded which). This rearrangement joins TRBV4-2 to TRBJ1-4; D gene uncertain. This sequence originates from a woman in her forties with acute COVID-19. CDR3 sequence (DNA): TGTGCCAGCAGCCAAGATCTAAACCAGCGGGATGAAAAACTGTTTTTT. Amino acids: CASSQDLNQRDEKLFF.